This T cell receptor (beta chain) is drawn from a study of blood T cell repertoires in COVID-19 (TCRdb year 2020). For the wider study: Samples from collaborators originated in the United States, Italy and Spain and spanned both the acute and convalescent phases of COVID-19. Where available, HLA class I and class II types were obtained from metadata supplied by the sample provider rather than from assay-based typing. A freely available public database, intended as a resource for researchers studying the immune response to SARS-CoV-2, is where the repertoires were released. Nearly every sample came with metadata listing a de-identified subject ID, COVID-19 status, age in years and sex. The prospective study material was composed of cDNA or gDNA derived from T cells, B-cell-depleted T cells, or PBMCs. The samples were drawn from two sources: the first 160 participants of the ongoing ImmuneRACE study, and fewer than 1,500 subjects contributed by 6 global collaborators. The dataset comprised deeply sampled blood TCRbeta repertoires from subjects exposed to, actively infected with, or recovered from COVID-19.

Broader findings and caveats from the paper: The quantity of clinical and demographic metadata differed by source and by participant and was supplied without curation.

TCRbeta CDR3 regions were amplified from genomic DNA by means of the immunoSEQ Assay, a bias-controlled multiplex PCR. From the authors' description of their analysis: Nucleated cell counts per sample were estimated from amplification of reference gene primers within the assay. To quantify the absolute abundance of each unique TCRbeta CDR3 rearrangement, sequence reads were collapsed and filtered. For each sample, productive Simpson clonality was calculated as the square root of Simpson's diversity index across productive rearrangements. TCRdb provides this immuneACCESS table in a form limited to in-frame rearrangements. Some clones are lacking; in checked studies, under half of them reflect an unresolved V gene, and why the rest are absent is not known. The V and J calls and clone size were taken over from that table, and D and trimming were inferred from the DNA. The sample table lists around 260,000 clones, about 91% of them with a count of one. About 2.5% of the sample is taken by the ten largest.

One collaborating source in Seattle enrolled patients while the patients were actively infected and followed the patients over time throughout the course of disease. Collaborating institutions collected whole blood in K2EDTA tubes following their own protocols. For TCRbeta analysis, collaborators shipped samples in one of three forms: frozen whole blood, isolated PBMCs, or DNA extracted from either of those sample types. This clone has more than one count but fewer than ten. Its specific antigen is unknown. No base quality information exists; no much larger clone differs at one position. The CDR3 goes from the cysteine to the phenylalanine over 17 residues. Kept here is only the CDR3 DNA, which spans 51 bases and is read in frame from base 1. Germline trimming amounts to 1 base on V and 2 bases on J, with 4 as the count of junction bases outside the gene matches. CDR1 and CDR2 (SGHAT, FQNNGV) derive from the germline V gene.

This receptor was taken from a person aged 18 to 30 with COVID-19, enrolled during active disease. Sample: peripheral blood. This chain is built from TRBV11-2 and TRBJ2-3; TRBD2 agrees with 12 junctional bases. The DNA reads TGTGCCAGCAGCTTAGGACTAGCGGGAGCCCCCACAGATACGCAGTATTTT. Its translation is CASSLGLAGAPTDTQYF.